This T cell receptor (beta chain) was identified in a study of molecular identifiers for immune sequencing clone quantification. Study results and limitations: Under 1% of molecules in naive cells, but over 98% of effector molecules, belonged to clones above 20 RNA copies.

Using 10%, 30% or 50% RNA, naive CD8 libraries were derived from around 20,000 to 990,000 sorted cells. TCRdb re-analysed the PCR reads in MiXCR, keeping a single row per CDR3 protein. The sample yields approximately 90,000 distinct CDR3 sequences, 20% to 25% seen once. In its sample, this clonotype was seen many times. Its antigen is currently unknown. The sequencing sample was made of naive CD8+ T cells from blood, with Jurkat cell RNA spiked in. The subset is: FACS-sorted CD8+CD4-CCR7+CD45RA+ naive T cells. The receptor's source is a human donor in good health. Some libraries in this study had Jurkat cell RNA spiked in.

In DNA form, the CDR3 reads TGTGCCAGCAGCTCTTCTGTATCGTGGGAGCAGTACTTC. Translation: CASSSSVSWEQYF. The V call is TRBV7-9, the J call TRBJ2-7; D is uncertain. The germline V gene has CDR1 SEHNR and CDR2 FQNEAQ (reference sequence). V lost 4 bases and J lost 7, with 14 bases in between. CDR3 length equals 13 residues.